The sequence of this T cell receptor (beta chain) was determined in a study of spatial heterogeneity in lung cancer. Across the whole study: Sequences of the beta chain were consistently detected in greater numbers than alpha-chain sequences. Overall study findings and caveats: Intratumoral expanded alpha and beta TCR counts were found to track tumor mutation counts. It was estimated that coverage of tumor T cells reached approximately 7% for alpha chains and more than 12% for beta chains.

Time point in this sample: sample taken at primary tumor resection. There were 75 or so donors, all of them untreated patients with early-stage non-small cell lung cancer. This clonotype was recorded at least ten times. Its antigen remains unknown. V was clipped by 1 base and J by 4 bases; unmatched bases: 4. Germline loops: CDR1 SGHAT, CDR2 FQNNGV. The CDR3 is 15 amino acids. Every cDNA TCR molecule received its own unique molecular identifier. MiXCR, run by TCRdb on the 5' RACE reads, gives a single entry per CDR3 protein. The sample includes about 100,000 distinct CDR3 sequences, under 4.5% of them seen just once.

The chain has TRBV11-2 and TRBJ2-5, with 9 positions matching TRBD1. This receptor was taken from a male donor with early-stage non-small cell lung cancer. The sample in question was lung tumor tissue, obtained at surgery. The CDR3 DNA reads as TGTGCCAGCAGCTTAGGGGACAGGGATATAGAGACCCAGTACTTC. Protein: CASSLGDRDIETQYF.